The 19 T cell receptor beta chains below come from one sample, sequenced in a study of blood T cells in healthy people across ages. Combining a sample-barcoded 5' primer with a J-beta primer mix, a second PCR ran for 7 to 11 cycles. TCRdb recomputed calls from the 5' RACE reads with MiXCR, one row per CDR3 protein. The repertoire includes approximately 1,100,000 distinct CDR3 sequences, 35% to 55% of them detected once, and 15% to 20% sits in the top ten. The specimen sequenced was blood. The receptor set was obtained from a woman aged 55 to 70 in good health.

This CDR3 is CATSDSKAGGSSYNEQFF. The CDR3 DNA sequence: TGTGCCACCAGTGATTCGAAAGCGGGGGGGAGCTCCTACAATGAGCAGTTCTTC. The chain couples TRBV24-1 to TRBJ2-1, with 10 bases fitting TRBD2. Germline CDR1 and CDR2: KGHDR and SFDVKD. Trimming took 2 bases from V and 0 from J; bases not matched to a gene: 6. CDR3 length equals 18 residues.

The chain has TRBV24-1 and TRBJ2-2, with 10 bases fitting TRBD2. Trimming at V came to 9 bases and at J to 6 bases, leaving 9 bases not matched to a gene. This CDR3 spans 15 amino acids. The germline V gene encodes CDR1 KGHDR and CDR2 SFDVKD. CDR3 DNA: TGTGCCACCCAGGAGCGGGAGGGCCTTTCCGGGGAGCTGTTTTTT. Translating it yields CATQEREGLSGELFF.

The rearrangement joins TRBV27 to TRBJ2-1; TRBD1 might be the D (5 bases). The germline V gene has CDR1 MNHEY and CDR2 SMNVEV (reference sequence). This CDR3 has 14 amino acids. Trimming pared 2 bases from V and 3 bases from J, leaving 8 bases between. CDR3 in amino acids: CASSLDDSYNEQFF. The CDR3 DNA reads TGTGCCAGCAGTTTAGACGACAGCTACAATGAGCAGTTCTTC.

This chain joins TRBV6-5 and TRBJ2-5; TRBD2 aligns across 7 bases. Gene TRBJ2-7 matches the end of the DNA better, so the J call may be wrong. The CDR3 has 14 residues. Germline loops: CDR1 MNHEY, CDR2 SVGAGI. CDR3 protein: CASTYGPSGYEQYF. CDR3 coding DNA: TGTGCCAGCACCTACGGACCTAGCGGCTACGAGCAGTACTTC.

The J gene is TRBJ2-5, the V gene TRBV24-1; 7 bases are shared with TRBD1. The CDR3 has 13 residues. The germline CDR1 and CDR2 sequences are KGHDR and SFDVKD. The V and J ends lost 9 bases and 4 bases, in that order; junction bases with no gene match: 7. CDR3 amino acids: CATARPGGETQYF. The DNA of the CDR3 is TGTGCCACCGCTCGTCCAGGGGGAGAGACCCAGTACTTC.

This clonotype was found many times. The CDR3 bases are TGTGCCAGCAGCCAGGACAGGACGGATACGCAGTATTTT. It encodes CASSQDRTDTQYF. The genes are TRBV3-1 and TRBJ2-3; 7 nucleotides match TRBD1. This CDR3 comprises 13 residues. From germline, CDR1 is LGHDT and CDR2 YNNKEL (reference sequence). The junction had 3 bases not matched to a gene; V was cut back by 3 bases and J by 6 bases.

This sequence joins TRBV6-5 and TRBJ2-7; 8 bases align to TRBD2. CDR3 length: 14 residues. The ends lost 6 bases at V and 4 bases at J; junction bases unmatched: 8. Germline V gene data show CDR1 as MNHEY and CDR2 as SVGAGI. The CDR3 loop reads CASRRSGMGYEQYF. In DNA, the CDR3 is TGTGCCAGCAGGCGTAGCGGGATGGGTTACGAGCAGTACTTC.

This chain links TRBV6-2 or TRBV6-3 with TRBJ2-5; TRBD1 or TRBD2 may be the D gene (5 bases each). Germline values: CDR1 MNHEY, CDR2 SVGEGT. The CDR3 length is 16 residues. Trimming shortened V by 1 base and J by 4 bases, and 16 bases separated the two germline ends. CDR3: CASSYWDPTPSETQYF. In nucleotides, the CDR3 is TGTGCCAGCAGTTACTGGGACCCAACCCCCTCAGAGACCCAGTACTTC.

This clonotype showed up just a few times. The CDR3 reads CASSPSTGLDEQFF. CDR3 DNA sequence: TGTGCCAGCAGCCCGTCGACTGGGTTGGATGAGCAGTTCTTC. V gene TRBV7-9 combines with J gene TRBJ2-1, with D uncertain. The ends were cut back, 5 bases at V and 8 bases at J, with 16 bases in the middle. Germline V lookup: CDR1 SEHNR, CDR2 FQNEAQ (reference sequence). CDR3 length: 14 amino acids. Complete variable domain (other parts from reference TRBV7-9 and TRBJ2-1): DTGVSQNPRHKITKRGQNVTFRCDPISEHNRLYWYRQTLGQGPEFLTYFQNEAQLEKSRLLSDRFSAERPKGSFSTLEIQRTEQGDSAMYLCASSPSTGLDEQFFGPGTRLTVL.

This chain links TRBV7-2 with TRBJ1-1; perhaps TRBD1 as D (5 bases). This CDR3 contains 15 residues. Trimming removed 1 base at V and 5 bases at J, with 14 bases between. Germline CDR1 is SGHTA and CDR2 is FQGNSA. CDR3 residues: CASSLVFTGGTEAFF. CDR3 nucleotides: TGTGCCAGCAGCTTAGTCTTTACTGGGGGGACTGAAGCTTTCTTT.

There are a few counts of this clonotype. V and J are TRBV20-1 and TRBJ2-3; D not certain. The V end was cut by 7 bases, the J end by 0 bases, with 11 bases between. The germline V gene has CDR1 DFQATT and CDR2 SNEGSKA (reference sequence). This CDR3 has 13 amino acids. The CDR3 DNA follows: TGCAGTGTCGAGACACCTAGCACAGATACGCAGTATTTT. This codes for CSVETPSTDTQYF.

CDR3 DNA: TGCGCCAGCAGGGCGGAGACTAGCGTTTTCAATGAGCAGTTCTTC. Protein: CASRAETSVFNEQFF. The V gene is TRBV5-1, the J gene TRBJ2-7, with TRBD2 identical over 8 bases. The assigned J gene may be wrong: the sequence end matches TRBJ2-1 better. CDR1 is SGHRS, CDR2 YFSETQ, per germline. The CDR3 sequence is 15 residues long.

The gene calls are TRBV20-1 and TRBJ2-3; D unresolved. Trimming removed 1 base at V and 8 bases at J, with 16 bases between. CDR3 length: 14 amino acids. Germline V gene sequence: CDR1 DFQATT, CDR2 SNEGSKA (reference sequence). The CDR3 DNA reads TGCAGTGCTAGAGGGGAACGTTCAAGCGCTACGCAGTATTTT. Amino acids: CSARGERSSATQYF.

This chain uses TRBV11-2 with TRBJ1-2, with D possibly TRBD1 on 5 matching bases. The CDR3 contains 15 residues. The V end lost 5 bases, the J end lost 0 bases, and 13 bases lay between the germline ends. Germline-derived CDR1 and CDR2 are SGHAT and FQNNGV. CDR3 in amino acids: CASSPAGFSNYGYTF. CDR3 bases: TGTGCCAGCAGCCCCGCAGGGTTTTCTAACTATGGCTACACCTTC.

The chain couples TRBV6-1 to TRBJ1-1, with D possibly matching TRBD1 (5 bases). Germline V gene lookup returns CDR1 MNHNS and CDR2 SASEGT. V was clipped by 2 bases and J by 12 bases, with 10 bases between them. The CDR3 contains 11 residues. CDR3 protein: CASSENGGTFF. As DNA, the CDR3 is TGTGCCAGCAGTGAAAATGGGGGAACTTTCTTT.

For this clonotype: A read error may explain this, as a much larger clone is one base away. V and J are TRBV7-2 and TRBJ2-7; 8 bases are a match to TRBD2. V lost 5 bases to trimming and J lost 5 bases; unmatched junction nucleotides: 14. CDR1 is SGHTA, CDR2 FQGNSA, per germline. This CDR3 has 16 residues. CDR3 amino acids: CASSLPGGYDSDEQYF. CDR3 sequence (DNA): TGTGCCAGCAGCCTCCCGGGGGGGTATGACAGCGACGAGCAGTACTTC.

This clonotype was seen a few times. The gene calls are TRBV6-6 and TRBJ1-2; a weak D match, TRBD1 (5 bases). The CDR3 loop spans 16 amino acids. Trimming removed 6 bases from V and 4 bases from J, with 21 bases in between. Germline V gene lookup returns CDR1 MNHNY and CDR2 SVGAGI (reference sequence). CDR3: CASRPGTATRPYGYTF. The CDR3 DNA reads TGTGCCAGCAGGCCCGGGACGGCAACCCGGCCCTATGGCTACACCTTC.

This clonotype was counted a single time. The chain carries TRBV7-2 and TRBJ1-1; no definite D call. CDR3 size: 11 residues. V lost 1 base and J lost 7, with 4 bases in between. Germline values: CDR1 SGHTA, CDR2 FQGNSA. The CDR3 sequence: CASSLDFEAFF. CDR3 DNA sequence: TGTGCCAGCAGCTTAGACTTTGAAGCTTTCTTT.

CDR3 bases: TGCAGTGCTTTTGGGGACAGGGGCACAGATACGCAGTATTTT. This encodes CSAFGDRGTDTQYF. The chain recombines TRBV20-1 with TRBJ2-3, with 9 bases aligning to TRBD1. Germline loops: CDR1 DFQATT, CDR2 SNEGSKA (reference sequence). CDR3 length equals 14 residues. With V trimmed by 5 bases and J by 1 base, 4 bases remained unmatched.